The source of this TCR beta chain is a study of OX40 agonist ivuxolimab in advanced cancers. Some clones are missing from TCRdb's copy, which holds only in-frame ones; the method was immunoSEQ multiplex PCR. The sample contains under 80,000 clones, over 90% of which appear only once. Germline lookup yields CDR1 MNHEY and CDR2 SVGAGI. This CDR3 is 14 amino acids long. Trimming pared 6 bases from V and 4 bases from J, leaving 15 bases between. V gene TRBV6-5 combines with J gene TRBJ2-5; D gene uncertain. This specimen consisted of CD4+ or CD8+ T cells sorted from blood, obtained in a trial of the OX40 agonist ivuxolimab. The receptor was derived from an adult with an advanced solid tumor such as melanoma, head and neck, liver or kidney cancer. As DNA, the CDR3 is TGTGCCAGCAGCCCCCCGGGCGGCGGAGAGACCCAGTACTTC. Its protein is CASSPPGGGETQYF.